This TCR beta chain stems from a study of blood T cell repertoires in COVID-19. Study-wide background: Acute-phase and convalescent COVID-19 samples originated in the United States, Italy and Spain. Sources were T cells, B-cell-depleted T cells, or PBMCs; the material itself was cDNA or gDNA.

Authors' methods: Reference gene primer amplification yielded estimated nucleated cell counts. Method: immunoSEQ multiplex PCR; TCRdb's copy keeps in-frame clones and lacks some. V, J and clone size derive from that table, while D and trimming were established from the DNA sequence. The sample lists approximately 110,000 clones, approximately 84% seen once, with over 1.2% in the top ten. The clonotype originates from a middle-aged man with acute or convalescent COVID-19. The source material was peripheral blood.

The CDR3 sequence: CASSFDHSYSNQPQHF. DNA for the CDR3: TGTGCCAGCAGTTTTGATCATTCCTATAGCAATCAGCCCCAGCATTTT. The chain links TRBV28 to TRBJ1-5; D not certain. The V gene lost 3 bases and the J gene lost 0 bases, with 12 bases spanning the gap. Germline V gene lookup returns CDR1 MDHEN and CDR2 SYDVKM. The length of the CDR3 is 16 residues.